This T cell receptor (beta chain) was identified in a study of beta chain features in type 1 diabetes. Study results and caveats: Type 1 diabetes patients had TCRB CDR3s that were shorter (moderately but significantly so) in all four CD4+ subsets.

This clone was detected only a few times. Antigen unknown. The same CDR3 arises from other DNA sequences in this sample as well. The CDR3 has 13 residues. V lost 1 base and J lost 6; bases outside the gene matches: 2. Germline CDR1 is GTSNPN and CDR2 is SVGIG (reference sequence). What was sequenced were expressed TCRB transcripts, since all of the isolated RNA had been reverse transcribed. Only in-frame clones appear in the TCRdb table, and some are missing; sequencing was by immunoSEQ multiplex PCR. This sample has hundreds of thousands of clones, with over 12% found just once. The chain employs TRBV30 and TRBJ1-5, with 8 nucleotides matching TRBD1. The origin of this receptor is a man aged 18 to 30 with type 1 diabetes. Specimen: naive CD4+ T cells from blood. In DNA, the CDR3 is TGTGCCTGGAGTGGGACAGGGCGTCAGCCCCAGCATTTT. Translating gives CAWSGTGRQPQHF. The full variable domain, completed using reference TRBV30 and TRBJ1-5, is SQTIHQWPATLVQPVGSPLSLECTVEGTSNPNLYWYRQAAGRGLQLLFYSVGIGQISSEVPQNLSASRPQDRQFILSSKKLLLSDSGFYLCAWSGTGRQPQHFGDGTRLSIL.